A single T cell receptor beta chain is shown here with its context. Its antigen remains unknown. The sample is drawn from a study of identical twins. Overall study results and limits: Within beta out-of-frame sequences, the excess sharing observed between twins was weaker. Conclusions were based on cross-sectional statistical analysis, without following the same donors.

Germline V gives CDR1 LNHNV, CDR2 YYDKDF (reference sequence). The V end was cut by 0 bases, the J end by 6 bases, with 12 bases between. The CDR3 consists of 15 residues. One entry per CDR3 protein results from TCRdb running MiXCR on the 5' RACE reads. The table has approximately 890,000 distinct CDR3 sequences, around an eighth seen once. The same specimen was also included in a second study, on yellow fever vaccine responses in identical twins.

The TCR sequence derives from a woman aged 18-29 years in good health. This rearrangement joins TRBV15 to TRBJ2-1; D gene ambiguous. Sequencing was carried out using PBMCs. The CDR3 DNA is TGTGCCACCAGCAGAGATCCGGCAGGCCTCAATGAGCAGTTCTTC. Protein product: CATSRDPAGLNEQFF.